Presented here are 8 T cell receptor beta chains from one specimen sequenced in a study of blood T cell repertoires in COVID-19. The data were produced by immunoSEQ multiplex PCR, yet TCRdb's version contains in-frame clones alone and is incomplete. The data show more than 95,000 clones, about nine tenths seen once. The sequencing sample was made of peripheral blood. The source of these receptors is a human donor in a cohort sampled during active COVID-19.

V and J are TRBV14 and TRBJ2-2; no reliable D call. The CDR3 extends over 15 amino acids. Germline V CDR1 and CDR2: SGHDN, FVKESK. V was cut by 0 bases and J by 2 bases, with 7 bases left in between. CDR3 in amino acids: CASSQELVNTGELFF. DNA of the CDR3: TGTGCCAGCAGCCAAGAGTTAGTTAACACCGGGGAGCTGTTTTTT.

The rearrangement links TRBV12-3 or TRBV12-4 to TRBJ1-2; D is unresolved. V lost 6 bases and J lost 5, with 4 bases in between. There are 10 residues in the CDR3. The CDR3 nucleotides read TGTGCCAGCAGGTCTTATGGCTACACCTTC. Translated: CASRSYGYTF.

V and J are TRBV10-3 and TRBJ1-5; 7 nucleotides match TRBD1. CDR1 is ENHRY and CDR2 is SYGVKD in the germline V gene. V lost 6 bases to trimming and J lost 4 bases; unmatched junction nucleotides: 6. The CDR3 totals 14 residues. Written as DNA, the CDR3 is TGTGCCATCAGCTACGGACAGGAGAATCAGCCCCAGCATTTT. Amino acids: CAISYGQENQPQHF.

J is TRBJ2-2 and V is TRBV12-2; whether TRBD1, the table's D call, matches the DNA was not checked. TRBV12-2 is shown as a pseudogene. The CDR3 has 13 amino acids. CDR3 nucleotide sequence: TGTGCACAGCGCCCAGGGGGGACCGGGGAGCTGTTTTTT. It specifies CAQRPGGTGELFF.

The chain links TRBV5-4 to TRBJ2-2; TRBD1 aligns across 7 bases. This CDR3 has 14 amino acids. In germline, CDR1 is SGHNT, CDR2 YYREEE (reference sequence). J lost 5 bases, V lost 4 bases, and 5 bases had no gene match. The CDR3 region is CASSTGQKTGELFF. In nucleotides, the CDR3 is TGTGCCAGCAGCACGGGACAGAAAACCGGGGAGCTGTTTTTT.

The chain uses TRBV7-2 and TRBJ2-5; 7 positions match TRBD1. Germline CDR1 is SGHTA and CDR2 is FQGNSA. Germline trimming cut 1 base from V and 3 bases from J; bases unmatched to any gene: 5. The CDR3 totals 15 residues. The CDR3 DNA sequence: TGTGCCAGCAGCTTAGTTTCGCAGGGGGAAGAGACCCAGTACTTC. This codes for CASSLVSQGEETQYF.

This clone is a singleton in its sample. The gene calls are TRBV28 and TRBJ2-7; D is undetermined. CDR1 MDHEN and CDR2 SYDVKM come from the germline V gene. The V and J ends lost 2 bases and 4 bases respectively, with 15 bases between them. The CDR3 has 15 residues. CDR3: CASSLKPRLNYEQYF. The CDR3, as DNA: TGTGCCAGCAGTTTAAAGCCCCGCTTGAATTACGAGCAGTACTTC.

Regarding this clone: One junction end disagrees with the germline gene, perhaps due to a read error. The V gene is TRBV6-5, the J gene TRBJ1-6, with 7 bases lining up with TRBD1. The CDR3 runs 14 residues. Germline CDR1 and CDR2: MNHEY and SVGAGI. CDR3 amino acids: CAGRGEVYNSPLHF. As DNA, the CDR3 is TGTGCCGGCAGGGGGGAGGTGTATAATTCACCCCTCCACTTT.